This T cell receptor (beta chain) comes out of a study of blood T cell repertoires in COVID-19. Study-wide background: Samples came from the United States, Italy and Spain, spanning acute and convalescent COVID-19. In each case, the material was cDNA or gDNA derived from T cells, B-cell-depleted T cells, or PBMCs.

J gave up 2 bases and V 4 bases, and 9 bases lay outside the gene matches. The CDR3 has 16 residues. Germline CDR1 MNHEY, CDR2 SVGAGI. This clone showed up just a few times. Authors' methods: Reference gene primer amplification yielded estimated nucleated cell counts. Clones were read by immunoSEQ multiplex PCR, and TCRdb kept only the in-frame ones, dropping some. V and J calls and clone size are given by that table; D and trimming were obtained from the DNA. The repertoire consists of 150,000 to 200,000 clones, with 70% to 90% occurring once and the leading ten covering 11%. What was sequenced was peripheral blood. The clonotype originates from a woman in her fifties or sixties with COVID-19, enrolled during active disease. The chain couples TRBV6-5 to TRBJ2-7; 9 nucleotides line up with TRBD2. CDR3 amino acids: CASSLIAGETPYEQYF. Written as DNA, the CDR3 is TGTGCCAGCAGTTTAATAGCGGGAGAAACCCCCTACGAGCAGTACTTC.